This T cell receptor (beta chain) is drawn from a study of cytomegalovirus exposure and HLA in healthy donors. The V and J ends lost 2 bases and 6 bases respectively, with 15 bases between them. The V gene's germline CDR1 is MNHEY and CDR2 SVGAGI. The CDR3 loop spans 15 amino acids. A remark on this clone: Its antigen remains unidentified.

Notes on the study in general: Indistinguishable V segments such as TRBV6-2 and TRBV6-3 were excluded. Later work found most CMV-associated TCR beta chains apparently HLA-restricted.

Primers for the PCR totalled 60 Vbeta and 13 Jbeta. The assay was immunoSEQ multiplex PCR, and TCRdb's table has in-frame clones only and misses some. The sample has roughly 96,000 clones, under 85% seen once. The sequence came from a woman between 65 and 79 years old in good health and CMV-seropositive. The source material was PBMCs. The rearrangement links TRBV6-5 to TRBJ2-3; tentatively, D is TRBD2 (6 bases). As DNA, the CDR3 is TGTGCCAGCAGTTACCGGCAGGGCCGGGGGGATACGCAGTATTTT. It codes for CASSYRQGRGDTQYF.